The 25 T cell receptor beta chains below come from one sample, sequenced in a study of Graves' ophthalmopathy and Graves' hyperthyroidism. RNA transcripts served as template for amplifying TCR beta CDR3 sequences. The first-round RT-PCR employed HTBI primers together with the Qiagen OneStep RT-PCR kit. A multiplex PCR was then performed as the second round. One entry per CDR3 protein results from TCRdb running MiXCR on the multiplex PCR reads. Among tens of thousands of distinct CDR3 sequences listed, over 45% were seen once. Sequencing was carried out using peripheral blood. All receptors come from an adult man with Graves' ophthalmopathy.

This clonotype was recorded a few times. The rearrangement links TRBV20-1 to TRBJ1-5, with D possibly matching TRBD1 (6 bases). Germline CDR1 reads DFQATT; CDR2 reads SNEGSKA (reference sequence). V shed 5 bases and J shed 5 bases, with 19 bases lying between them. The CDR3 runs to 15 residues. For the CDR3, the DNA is TGCAGTGCTCCGGAAGGGCAGGGGAGGTATCAGCCCCAGCATTTT. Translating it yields CSAPEGQGRYQPQHF.

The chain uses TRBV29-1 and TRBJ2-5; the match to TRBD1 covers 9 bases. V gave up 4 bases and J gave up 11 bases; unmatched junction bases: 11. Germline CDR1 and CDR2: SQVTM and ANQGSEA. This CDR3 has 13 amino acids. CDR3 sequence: CSVARDRDTPQYF. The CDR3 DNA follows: TGCAGCGTTGCCCGGGACAGGGACACCCCACAGTACTTC.

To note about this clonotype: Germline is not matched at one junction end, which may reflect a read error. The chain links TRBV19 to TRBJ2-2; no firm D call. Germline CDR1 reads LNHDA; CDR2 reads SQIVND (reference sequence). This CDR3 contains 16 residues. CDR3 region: CASSINGEEKTGELFF. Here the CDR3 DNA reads TGCGCCAGTAGTATTAACGGAGAGGAAAAGACCGGGGAGCTGTTTTTT.

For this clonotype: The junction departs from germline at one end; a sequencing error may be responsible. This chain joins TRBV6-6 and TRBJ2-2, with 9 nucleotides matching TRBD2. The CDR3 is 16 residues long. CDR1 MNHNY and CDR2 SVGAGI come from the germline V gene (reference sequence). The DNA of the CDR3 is TGTGCCAGCAGCCAGCCAGCGGGGGGTGGCACCGGGGTGCTGTTTTTT. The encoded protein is CASSQPAGGGTGVLFF.

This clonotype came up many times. In DNA, the CDR3 is TGTGCCAGCTTGAGGGGGCGGGAGCAGGTTGAGCAGTTCTTC. As protein: CASLRGREQVEQFF. This sequence joins TRBV7-9 and TRBJ2-1; D assignment may be TRBD1 or TRBD2 (7 bases each). The V gene's germline CDR1 is SEHNR and CDR2 FQNEAQ (reference sequence). The CDR3 has 14 residues. Trimming pared 8 bases from V and 9 bases from J, leaving 20 bases between.

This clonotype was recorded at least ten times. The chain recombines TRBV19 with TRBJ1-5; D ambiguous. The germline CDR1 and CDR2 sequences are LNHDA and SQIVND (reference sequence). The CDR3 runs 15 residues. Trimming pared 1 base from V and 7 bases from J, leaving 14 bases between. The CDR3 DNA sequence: TGTGCCAGTAGTATAGGAAGTCGGGAGGGCCAGCCCCAGCATTTT. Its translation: CASSIGSREGQPQHF.

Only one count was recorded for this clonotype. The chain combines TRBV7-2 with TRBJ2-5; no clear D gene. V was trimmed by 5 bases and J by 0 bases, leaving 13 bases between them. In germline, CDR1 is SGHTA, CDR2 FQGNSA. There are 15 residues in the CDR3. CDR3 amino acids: CASSLKTVYQETQYF. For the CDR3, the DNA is TGTGCCAGCAGCCTCAAGACGGTGTACCAAGAGACCCAGTACTTC.

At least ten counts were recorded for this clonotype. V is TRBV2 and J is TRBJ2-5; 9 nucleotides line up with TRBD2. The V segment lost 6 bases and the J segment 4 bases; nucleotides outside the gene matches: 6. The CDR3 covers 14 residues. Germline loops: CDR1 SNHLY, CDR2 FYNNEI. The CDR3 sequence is CASRLAGVVETQYF. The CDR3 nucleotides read TGTGCCAGCAGATTAGCGGGAGTGGTAGAGACCCAGTACTTC.

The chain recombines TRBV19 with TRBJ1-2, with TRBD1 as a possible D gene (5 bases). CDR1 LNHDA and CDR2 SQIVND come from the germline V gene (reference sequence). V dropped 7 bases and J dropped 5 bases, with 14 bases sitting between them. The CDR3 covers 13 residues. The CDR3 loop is CASTPFGGYGYTF. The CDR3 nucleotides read TGTGCCAGTACACCCTTTGGGGGGTATGGCTACACCTTC.

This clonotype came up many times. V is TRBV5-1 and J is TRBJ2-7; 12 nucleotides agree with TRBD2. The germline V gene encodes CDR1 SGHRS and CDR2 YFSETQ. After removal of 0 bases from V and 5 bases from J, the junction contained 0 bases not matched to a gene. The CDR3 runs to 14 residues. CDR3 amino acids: CASSLGLAGDEQYF. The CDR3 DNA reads TGCGCCAGCAGCTTGGGACTAGCGGGGGACGAGCAGTACTTC.

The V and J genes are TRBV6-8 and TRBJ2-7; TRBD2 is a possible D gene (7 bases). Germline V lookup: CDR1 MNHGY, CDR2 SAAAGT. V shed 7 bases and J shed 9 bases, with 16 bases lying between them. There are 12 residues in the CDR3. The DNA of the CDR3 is TGTGCCAGCACCCCAAGACGGGGGGCGCAGTACTTC. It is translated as CASTPRRGAQYF.

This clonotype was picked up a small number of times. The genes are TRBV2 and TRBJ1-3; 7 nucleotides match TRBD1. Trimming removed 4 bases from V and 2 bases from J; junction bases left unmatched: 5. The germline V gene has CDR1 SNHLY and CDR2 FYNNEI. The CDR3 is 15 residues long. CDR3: CASSVGQAPGNTIYF. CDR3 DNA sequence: TGTGCCAGCAGTGTAGGACAGGCCCCTGGAAACACCATATATTTT.

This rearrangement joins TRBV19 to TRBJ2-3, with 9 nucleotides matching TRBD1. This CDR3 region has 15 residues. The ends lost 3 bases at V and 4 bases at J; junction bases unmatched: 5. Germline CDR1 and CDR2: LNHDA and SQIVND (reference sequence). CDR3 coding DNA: TGTGCCAGTAGTATCTTAACAGGGGGCGCAGATACGCAGTATTTT. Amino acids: CASSILTGGADTQYF.

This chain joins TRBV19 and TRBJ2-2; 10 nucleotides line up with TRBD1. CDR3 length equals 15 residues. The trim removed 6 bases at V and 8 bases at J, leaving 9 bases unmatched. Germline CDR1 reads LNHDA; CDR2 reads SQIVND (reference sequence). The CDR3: CASSDRGRKTGELFF. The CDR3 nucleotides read TGTGCCAGTAGCGACAGGGGGCGAAAAACTGGGGAGCTGTTTTTT.

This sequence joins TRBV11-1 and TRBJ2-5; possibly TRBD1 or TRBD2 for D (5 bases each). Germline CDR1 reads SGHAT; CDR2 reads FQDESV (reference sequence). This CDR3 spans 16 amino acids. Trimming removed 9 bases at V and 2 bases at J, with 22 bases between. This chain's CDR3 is CASSIGGRAFQETQYF. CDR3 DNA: TGTGCCAGTAGTATAGGAGGCAGGGCCTTTCAAGAGACCCAGTACTTC.

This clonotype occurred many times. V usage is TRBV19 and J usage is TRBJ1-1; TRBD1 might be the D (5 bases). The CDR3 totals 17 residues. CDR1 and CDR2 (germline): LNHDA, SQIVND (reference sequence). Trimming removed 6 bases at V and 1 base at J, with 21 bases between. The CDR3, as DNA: TGTGCCAGTAGACGGGCAGGGAGTACCTCATCGAACACTGAAGCTTTCTTT. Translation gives CASRRAGSTSSNTEAFF.

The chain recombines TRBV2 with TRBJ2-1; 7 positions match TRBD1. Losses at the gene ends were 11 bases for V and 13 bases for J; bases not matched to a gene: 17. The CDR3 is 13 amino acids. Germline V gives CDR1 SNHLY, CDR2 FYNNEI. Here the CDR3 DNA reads TGTGCCCAACCGGGACAGAGTTACAATGGCCAGTTCTTC. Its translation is CAQPGQSYNGQFF.

This CDR3 is CASSFNGNTEAFF. The CDR3 DNA is TGTGCCAGCAGCTTTAACGGGAACACTGAAGCTTTCTTT. J is TRBJ1-1 and V is TRBV7-3; D gene uncertain. Trimming pared 3 bases from V and 1 base from J, leaving 6 bases between. Germline loops: CDR1 SGHTA, CDR2 FQGTGA. This CDR3 region has 13 residues.

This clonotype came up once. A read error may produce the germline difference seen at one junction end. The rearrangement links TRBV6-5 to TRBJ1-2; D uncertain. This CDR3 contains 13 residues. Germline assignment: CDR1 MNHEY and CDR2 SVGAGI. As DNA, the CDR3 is TGTGCCGGCAGACCCCAGGTACAAAGTGGCTACACCTTC. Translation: CAGRPQVQSGYTF.

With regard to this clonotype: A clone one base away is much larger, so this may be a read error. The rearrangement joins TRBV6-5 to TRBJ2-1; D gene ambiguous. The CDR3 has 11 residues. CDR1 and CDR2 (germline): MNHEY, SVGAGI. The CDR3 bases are TGTGGCAGCAGTCACAATTGTGAGCAGTTCTTC. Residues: CGSSHNCEQFF.

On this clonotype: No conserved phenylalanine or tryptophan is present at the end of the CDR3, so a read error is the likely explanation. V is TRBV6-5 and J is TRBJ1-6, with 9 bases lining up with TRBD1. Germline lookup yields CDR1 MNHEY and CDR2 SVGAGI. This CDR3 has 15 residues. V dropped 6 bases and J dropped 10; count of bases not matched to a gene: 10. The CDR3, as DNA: TGTGCCAGCAGCACCCAGGGGACAGGGATCTCACCCCTCCACTCT. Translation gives CASSTQGTGISPLHS.

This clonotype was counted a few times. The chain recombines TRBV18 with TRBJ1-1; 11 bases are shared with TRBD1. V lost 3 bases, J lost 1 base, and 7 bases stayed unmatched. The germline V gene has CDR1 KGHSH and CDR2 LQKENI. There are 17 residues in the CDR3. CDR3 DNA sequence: TGTGCCAGCTCACCGGGGGCCGGGACAGGGGGGAACACTGAAGCTTTCTTT. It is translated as CASSPGAGTGGNTEAFF. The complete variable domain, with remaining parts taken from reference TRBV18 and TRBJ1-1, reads NAGVMQNPRHLVRRRGQEARLRCSPMKGHSHVYWYRQLPEEGLKFMVYLQKENIIDESGMPKERFSAEFPKEGPSILRIQQVVRGDSAAYFCASSPGAGTGGNTEAFFGQGTRLTVV.

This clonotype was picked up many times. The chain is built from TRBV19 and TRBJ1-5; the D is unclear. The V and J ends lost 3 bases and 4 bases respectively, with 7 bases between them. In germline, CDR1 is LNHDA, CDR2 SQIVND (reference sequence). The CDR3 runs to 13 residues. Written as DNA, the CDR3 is TGTGCCAGTAGTATGATGGTAAATCAGCCCCAGCATTTT. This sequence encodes CASSMMVNQPQHF.

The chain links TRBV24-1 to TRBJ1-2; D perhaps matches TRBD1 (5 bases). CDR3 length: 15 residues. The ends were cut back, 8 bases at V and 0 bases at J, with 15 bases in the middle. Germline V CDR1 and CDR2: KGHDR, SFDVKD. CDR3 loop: CATTQRGGSNYGYTF. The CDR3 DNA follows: TGTGCCACCACACAAAGGGGAGGATCTAACTATGGCTACACCTTC.

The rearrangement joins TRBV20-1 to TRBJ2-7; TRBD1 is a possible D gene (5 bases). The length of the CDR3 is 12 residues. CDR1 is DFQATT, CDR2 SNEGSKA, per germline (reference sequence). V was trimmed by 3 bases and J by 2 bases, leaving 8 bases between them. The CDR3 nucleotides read TGCAGTGCTAGCAGGGTGCCCTACGAGCAGTACTTC. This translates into CSASRVPYEQYF.